The rows below give T cell receptor beta chains drawn from one sample of a study of Ad26.COV2.S vaccination and SARS-CoV-2 variants. Produced via immunoSEQ multiplex PCR; TCRdb's table is partial and in-frame only. The table lists around 310,000 clones, roughly 88% of them singletons. Specimen: peripheral blood, collected in a trial of Ad26.COV2.S vaccine versus placebo. The source is a person between 18 and 65 years old who received the Ad26.COV2.S COVID-19 vaccine or a placebo. The CDR3 runs from the conserved cysteine through the conserved F or W. The order of the fields is J gene, D gene, V gene, clone size, CDR3 protein, CDR3 DNA. A D gene is named only where the DNA matches it firmly. Size values are once, few and many counts, or a class for expanded clones, and some rows have none.

TRBJ2-1,NA,TRBV4-1,NA,CASSQGPYNEQFF,TGCGCCAGCAGCCAAGGACCTTACAATGAGCAGTTCTTC
TRBJ1-1,NA,TRBV11-2,once,CASSLDWEKDKTLNTEAFF,TGTGCCAGCAGCTTAGATTGGGAGAAGGACAAAACCTTGAACACTGAAGCTTTCTTT
TRBJ1-1,TRBD1,TRBV4-3,NA,CASSQDSPVNRGLNTEAFF,TGCGCCAGCAGCCAAGACTCGCCAGTGAACAGGGGATTGAACACTGAAGCTTTCTTT
TRBJ1-2,NA,TRBV7-2,NA,CASSLGSHTGGGYGYTF,TGTGCCAGCAGCTTAGGATCCCACACAGGCGGGGGCTATGGCTACACCTTC
TRBJ2-2,NA,TRBV6-2/TRBV6-3,NA,CASSYVPGTTNTGELFF,TGTGCCAGCAGTTACGTACCAGGGACAACGAACACCGGGGAGCTGTTTTTT
TRBJ2-2,TRBD2,TRBV6-5,NA,CASSYRSGNTGELFF,TGTGCCAGCAGTTACAGGAGCGGGAATACCGGGGAGCTGTTTTTT
TRBJ1-1,NA,TRBV6-5,few,CASSYSTRMNTEAFF,TGTGCCAGCAGTTACTCGACCCGGATGAACACTGAAGCTTTCTTT
TRBJ1-5,TRBD1,TRBV5-5,NA,CASSRDRANSNQPQHF,TGTGCCAGCAGCAGGGACAGAGCTAATAGCAATCAGCCCCAGCATTTT
TRBJ1-6,TRBD1,TRBV27,NA,CASSLGQGVSPLHF,TGTGCCAGCAGCCTAGGACAGGGTGTTTCACCCCTCCACTTT
TRBJ2-1,NA,TRBV12-3/TRBV12-4,NA,CASSTGVTDEQFF,TGTGCCAGCAGTACCGGGGTTACAGATGAGCAGTTCTTC
TRBJ1-1,NA,TRBV5-5,NA,CASSLIQDLNTEAFF,TGTGCCAGCAGCCTCATCCAGGATCTGAACACTGAAGCTTTCTTT
TRBJ2-1,NA,TRBV7-2,once,CASSSLFLTGLPSYNEQFF,TGTGCCAGCAGCTCGCTCTTCCTGACGGGACTCCCCTCCTACAATGAGCAGTTCTTC
TRBJ2-1,TRBD2,TRBV7-9,NA,CASSLSGLGQFF,TGTGCCAGCAGCTTATCAGGACTAGGCCAGTTCTTC
TRBJ2-3,NA,TRBV6-5,once,CASSPTSSTDTQYF,TGTGCCAGCAGTCCTACTAGTAGCACAGATACGCAGTATTTT
TRBJ2-1,NA,TRBV27,NA,CASSFGASYNEQFF,TGTGCCAGCAGTTTTGGCGCATCCTACAATGAGCAGTTCTTC
TRBJ1-5,NA,TRBV7-9,once,CASSLSGMMPQHF,TGTGCCAGCAGCTTATCGGGTATGATGCCCCAGCATTTT
TRBJ1-1,NA,TRBV15,NA,CATSSLRGNTEAFF,TGTGCCACCAGCAGTTTGAGGGGGAACACTGAAGCTTTCTTT
TRBJ2-5,NA,TRBV7-2,NA,CASSLEWGDGTQYF,TGTGCCAGCAGCTTAGAATGGGGGGACGGGACCCAGTACTTC
TRBJ1-6,NA,TRBV10-1,NA,CASKVLGTSPLHF,TGCGCCAGCAAGGTTCTTGGCACTTCACCCCTCCACTTT
TRBJ2-7,NA,TRBV9,NA,CASSVDGYYEQYF,TGTGCCAGCAGCGTCGACGGTTACTACGAGCAGTACTTC
TRBJ1-5,TRBD1,TRBV28,NA,CASGPETGGYNQPQHF,TGTGCCAGCGGACCAGAAACAGGGGGGTACAATCAGCCCCAGCATTTT
TRBJ2-1,TRBD1,TRBV5-4,once,CASNRQGSYNEQFF,TGTGCCAGCAACCGACAGGGATCTTACAATGAGCAGTTCTTC
TRBJ1-2,NA,TRBV27,NA,CASSFGRDGTTLPNYGYTF,TGTGCCAGCAGTTTTGGGAGGGACGGAACAACCCTCCCTAACTATGGCTACACCTTC
TRBJ2-3,NA,TRBV7-9,once,CASSYTDTQYF,TGTGCCAGCAGCTACACAGATACGCAGTATTTT
TRBJ1-2,NA,TRBV7-2,NA,CASSLAVGYTF,TGTGCCAGCAGCTTAGCGGTTGGCTACACCTTC
TRBJ1-5,NA,TRBV19,NA,CATRESELHQPQHF,TGTGCCACCCGAGAATCCGAGCTCCATCAGCCCCAGCATTTT
TRBJ2-1,NA,TRBV9,NA,CASSAAFYNEQFF,TGTGCCAGCAGCGCCGCGTTTTACAATGAGCAGTTCTTC
TRBJ1-1,TRBD1,TRBV9,NA,CASSAGQGGWTEAFF,TGTGCCAGCAGCGCGGGACAGGGAGGATGGACTGAAGCTTTCTTT
TRBJ2-4,NA,TRBV11-3,NA,CASSLGGVNIQYF,TGTGCCAGCAGCTTAGGGGGAGTAAACATTCAGTACTTC
TRBJ2-5,NA,TRBV6-5,NA,CASSPGTAFQETQYF,TGTGCCAGCAGTCCCGGGACGGCATTCCAAGAGACCCAGTACTTC
TRBJ2-7,TRBD2,TRBV3-1/TRBV3-2,NA,CASSQDSLAGRDEQYF,TGTGCCAGCAGCCAAGATTCGCTAGCGGGGCGGGACGAGCAGTACTTC
TRBJ1-1,NA,TRBV19,NA,CASSIEGNMNTEAFF,TGTGCCAGTAGTATAGAGGGGAACATGAACACTGAAGCTTTCTTT
TRBJ2-3,TRBD2,TRBV5-8,NA,CASSLGTSGGITDTQYF,TGTGCCAGCAGCTTGGGGACTAGCGGGGGGATCACAGATACGCAGTATTTT
TRBJ1-1,NA,TRBV7-9,NA,CASSLITGDEAFF,TGTGCCAGCAGCCTGATAACAGGTGATGAAGCTTTCTTT
TRBJ1-4,NA,TRBV28,NA,CASRPGRVSTNEKLFF,TGTGCCAGCCGCCCCGGCAGGGTATCAACTAATGAAAAACTGTTTTTT
TRBJ1-6,NA,TRBV4-1,NA,CASSPGVGHSYNSPLHF,TGCGCCAGCAGCCCGGGGGTAGGGCACTCCTATAATTCACCCCTCCACTTT
TRBJ2-7,NA,TRBV3-1/TRBV3-2,few,CASSQAGPYEQYF,TGTGCCAGCAGCCAAGCGGGTCCCTACGAGCAGTACTTC
TRBJ1-1,NA,TRBV3-1/TRBV3-2,NA,CASSPTFGQVTANTEAFF,TGTGCCAGCAGCCCTACATTTGGACAAGTCACGGCAAACACTGAAGCTTTCTTT
TRBJ2-3,NA,TRBV18,once,CASSPNSGGTDTQYF,TGTGCCAGCTCACCGAACTCCGGGGGCACAGATACGCAGTATTTT
TRBJ1-5,NA,TRBV6-2/TRBV6-3,NA,CASSFGRESSPQHF,TGTGCCAGCAGTTTCGGCAGGGAAAGCTCGCCCCAGCATTTT
TRBJ2-3,TRBD2,TRBV6-6,NA,CASSYGLAGVTDTQYF,TGTGCCAGCAGTTACGGACTAGCGGGGGTCACAGATACGCAGTATTTT
TRBJ2-5,TRBD1,TRBV5-5,NA,CASSFQGATGGETQYF,TGTGCCAGCAGCTTCCAGGGGGCGACCGGGGGCGAGACCCAGTACTTC
TRBJ2-1,NA,TRBV6-6,few,CASETGSYNEQFF,TGTGCCAGCGAAACAGGGAGCTACAATGAGCAGTTCTTC
TRBJ1-6,NA,TRBV27,few,CASSVQKEGSPLHF,TGTGCCAGCAGTGTACAGAAAGAAGGTTCACCCCTCCACTTT
TRBJ1-4,NA,TRBV10-3,NA,CAISRDGGAEVFF,TGTGCCATCAGCAGGGATGGTGGGGCCGAGGTATTTTTT
TRBJ2-2,NA,TRBV28,NA,CASNVGGSNTGELFF,TGTGCCAGCAACGTCGGCGGATCGAACACCGGGGAGCTGTTTTTT
TRBJ2-1,TRBD2,TRBV5-1,NA,CASSGGLAGEVDEQFF,TGCGCCAGCAGCGGGGGACTAGCGGGAGAAGTCGATGAGCAGTTCTTC
TRBJ1-1,TRBD1,TRBV19,few,CASMGTGMNTEAFF,TGTGCCAGTATGGGGACAGGGATGAACACTGAAGCTTTCTTT
TRBJ2-5,TRBD2,TRBV6-5,NA,CASSFLAGGPGTQYF,TGTGCCAGCAGTTTTTTAGCGGGAGGGCCTGGGACCCAGTACTTC